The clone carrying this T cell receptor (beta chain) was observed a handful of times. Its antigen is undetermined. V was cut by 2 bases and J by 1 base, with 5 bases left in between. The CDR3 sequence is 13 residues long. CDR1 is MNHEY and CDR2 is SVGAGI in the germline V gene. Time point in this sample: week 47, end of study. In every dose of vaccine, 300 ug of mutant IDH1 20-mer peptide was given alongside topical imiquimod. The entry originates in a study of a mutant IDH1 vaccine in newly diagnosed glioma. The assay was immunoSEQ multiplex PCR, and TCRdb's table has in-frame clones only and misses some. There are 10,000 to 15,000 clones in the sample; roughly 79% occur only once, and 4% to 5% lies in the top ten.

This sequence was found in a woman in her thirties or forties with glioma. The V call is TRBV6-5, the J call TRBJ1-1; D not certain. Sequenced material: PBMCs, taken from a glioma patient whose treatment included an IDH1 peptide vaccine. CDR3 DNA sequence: TGTGCCAGCAGTTACGAGAGGAACACTGAAGCTTTCTTT. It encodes CASSYERNTEAFF.